The source of this TCR beta chain is a study of shared clonotypes between healthy human individuals. This clone was observed a handful of times. Its antigen is not identified. Sorted-subset replicate PCR reactions were performed with about 190 ng DNA, corresponding to some 32,000 T cell genomes. The protocol was immunoSEQ multiplex PCR, while the TCRdb copy is restricted to in-frame clones and leaves out a portion. Of 550,000 to 800,000 clones listed, approximately 79% were seen once; the top ten hold approximately 1.7%. The CDR3 length is 13 residues. V lost 7 bases and J 3 bases, leaving 10 bases between the germline ends. The V gene's germline CDR1 is SNHLY and CDR2 FYNNEI. Each of the donors was a healthy adult who was HIV-negative and had not had a recent acute infection or vaccination. Overall study results and limits: With few donors, the genetic and exposure-history diversity represented was limited. Clonotype sharing across a few donors was observed for around 4.5% of naive CD4 clonotypes.

The V and J genes are TRBV2 and TRBJ1-5; TRBD1 is a possible D gene (6 bases). This TCR derives from a woman aged 25 to 45 in good health. Sequencing input: memory CD4+ T cells sorted from blood. Specified subset: CD45RA-negative fraction. Here the CDR3 DNA reads TGTGCCAGCAACGGACAGCTCAATCAGCCCCAGCATTTT. Translated: CASNGQLNQPQHF.